This T cell receptor beta chain was identified during a study of tumor-infiltrating lymphocytes in primary liver carcinoma. With a constant-region primer, TCR beta cDNA was made from around 530 ng of total RNA. Generation of the TCR beta libraries relied on three nested multiplex PCR rounds using slightly modified ARM-PCR. TCRdb recomputed calls from the multiplex PCR reads with MiXCR, one row per CDR3 protein. Of 300,000 to 350,000 distinct CDR3 sequences in the sample, almost 65% were seen once. The sample holds one count of this clonotype. Out of unsorted whole blood came the blood RNA, and germline DNA was extracted as well. The source material was peripheral blood. The receptor comes from a man aged 35 to 55 with primary liver carcinoma and hepatitis B virus infection.

The CDR3 reads CASSQDVGGAQNIQYF. The CDR3 DNA reads as TGCGCCAGCAGCCAAGATGTTGGGGGGGCACAAAACATTCAGTACTTC. This chain connects TRBV4-1 to TRBJ2-4, with D possibly TRBD2 on 7 matching bases. Germline assignment: CDR1 MGHRA and CDR2 YSYEKL. The CDR3 has 16 residues. With 0 bases removed from V and 5 bases from J, the gap between germline ends came to 14 bases.